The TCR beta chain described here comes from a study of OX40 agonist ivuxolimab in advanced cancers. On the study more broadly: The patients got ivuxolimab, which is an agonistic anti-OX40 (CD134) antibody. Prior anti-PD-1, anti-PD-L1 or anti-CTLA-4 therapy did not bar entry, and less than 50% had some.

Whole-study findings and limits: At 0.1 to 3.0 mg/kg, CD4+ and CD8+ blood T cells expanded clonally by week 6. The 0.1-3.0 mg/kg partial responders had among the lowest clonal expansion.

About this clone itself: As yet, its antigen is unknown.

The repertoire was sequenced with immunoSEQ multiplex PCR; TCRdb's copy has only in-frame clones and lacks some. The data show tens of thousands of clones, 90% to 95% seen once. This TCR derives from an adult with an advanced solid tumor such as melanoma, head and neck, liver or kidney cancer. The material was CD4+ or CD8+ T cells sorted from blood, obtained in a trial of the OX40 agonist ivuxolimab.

CDR3 nucleotides: TGCGCCAGCAGCCAAGATAGGGGAGGGATGAGTCAGCCCCAGCATTTT. Protein product: CASSQDRGGMSQPQHF. The chain has TRBV4-3 and TRBJ1-5; tentative D call: TRBD1 (5 bases). This CDR3 has 16 residues. Germline-derived CDR1 and CDR2 are LGHNA and YSLEER. V lost 0 bases and J 6 bases, leaving 15 bases between the germline ends.